This T cell receptor (beta chain) was captured by sequencing in a study of liver allograft versus peripheral blood T cells. Across the study: Liver transplant recipients had T cell receptor repertoires compared between transplanted liver and peripheral blood. Points from the study as a whole: Reported data describe T cell receptor repertoires within liver allografts as differing from those in peripheral blood.

The CDR3 has 19 amino acids. In germline, CDR1 is SGDLS, CDR2 YYNGEE. The ends lost 0 bases at V and 1 base at J; junction bases unmatched: 8. TCRdb redid the calling of the reads with MiXCR, one entry per CDR3 protein. The table records fewer than 7,000 distinct CDR3 sequences, about 15% of them present only once. This clonotype has at least ten counts. What it binds is unknown. The V and J genes are TRBV9 and TRBJ2-1, with TRBD2 identical over 12 bases. The TCR was taken from a human patient who had a liver transplant. T cells may partly derive from the graft donor. The chain's CDR3 is CASSVASGGAYMSYNEQFF. In nucleotides, the CDR3 is TGTGCCAGCAGCGTAGCTAGCGGGGGGGCATATATGTCCTACAATGAGCAGTTCTTC. Together with reference TRBV9 and TRBJ2-1, the CDR3 gives the full variable domain: DSGVTQTPKHLITATGQRVTLRCSPRSGDLSVYWYQQSLDQGLQFLIQYYNGEERAKGNILERFSAQQFPDLHSELNLSSLELGDSALYFCASSVASGGAYMSYNEQFFGPGTRLTVL.